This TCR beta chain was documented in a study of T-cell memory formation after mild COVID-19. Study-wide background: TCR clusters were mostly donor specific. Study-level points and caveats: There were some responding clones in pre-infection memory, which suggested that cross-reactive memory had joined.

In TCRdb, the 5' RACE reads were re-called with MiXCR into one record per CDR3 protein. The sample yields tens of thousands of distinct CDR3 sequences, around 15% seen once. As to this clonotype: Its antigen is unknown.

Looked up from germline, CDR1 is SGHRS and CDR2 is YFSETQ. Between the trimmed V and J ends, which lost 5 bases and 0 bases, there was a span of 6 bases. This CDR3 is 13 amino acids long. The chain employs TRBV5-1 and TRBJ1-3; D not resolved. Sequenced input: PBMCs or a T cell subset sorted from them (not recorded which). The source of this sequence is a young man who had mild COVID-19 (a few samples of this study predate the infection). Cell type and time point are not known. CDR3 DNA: TGCGCCAGCAGAGGCGGCTCTGGAAACACCATATATTTT. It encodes CASRGGSGNTIYF.